The rows below give T cell receptor beta chains drawn from one sample of a study of neoadjuvant anti-PD-1 for oral cavity cancer. Clones were sequenced by immunoSEQ multiplex PCR, and TCRdb holds only the in-frame ones, with some missing. The sample includes 9,300 or so clones, about four fifths of them seen just once. This material consisted of PBMCs, taken after nivolumab (anti-PD-1) treatment. Every receptor here comes from a person aged 40-85 years with oral cavity squamous cell carcinoma. The conserved cysteine and the conserved F or W are not part of the CDR3 here. D genes are given only for firm matches. The size of a clone is reported for some rows only, either as once, few or many, or as a class for expanded clones.

TRBD2 TRBJ2-2 TRBV7-8 . ASRGTSGAPGELF
TRBD2 TRBJ2-1 TRBV11-2 . ASSLGGDSINEQF
. TRBJ1-1 TRBV28 . ASRLLTDREAF
TRBD1 TRBJ1-1 TRBV7-8 . ASSLARGTGYSEAF
. TRBJ2-7 TRBV29-1 . SVETVASGEQY
. TRBJ1-1 TRBV29-1 . SVDEMNTEAF
. TRBJ1-4 TRBV27 few ATSLLGEKLF
TRBD2 TRBJ2-1 TRBV19 few ASSISGISYNEQF
TRBD2 TRBJ2-3 TRBV6-1 . ASSEQRGYTDTQY
. TRBJ1-5 TRBV15 . ATLDRQFDSNQPQH